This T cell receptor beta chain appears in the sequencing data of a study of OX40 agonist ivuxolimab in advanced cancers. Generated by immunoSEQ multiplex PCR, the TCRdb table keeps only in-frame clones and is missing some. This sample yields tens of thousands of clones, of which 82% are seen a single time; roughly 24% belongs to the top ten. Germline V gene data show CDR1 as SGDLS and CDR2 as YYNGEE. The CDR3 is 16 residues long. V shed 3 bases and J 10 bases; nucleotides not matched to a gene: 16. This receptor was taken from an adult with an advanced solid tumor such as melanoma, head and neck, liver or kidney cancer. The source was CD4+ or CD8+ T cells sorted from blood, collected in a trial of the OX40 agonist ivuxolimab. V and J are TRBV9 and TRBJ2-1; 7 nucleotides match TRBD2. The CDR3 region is CASSARGSGFSWEQFF. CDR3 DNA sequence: TGTGCCAGCAGCGCCCGGGGTAGCGGGTTCAGTTGGGAGCAGTTCTTC.